These 11 T cell receptor beta chains share one sample of origin, sequenced in a study of blood T cells in healthy people across ages. Using a J-beta primer mix together with a sample-barcoded 5' primer, a second PCR was run for roughly 7 to 11 cycles. In TCRdb, the 5' RACE reads were re-called with MiXCR into one record per CDR3 protein. Of about 840,000 distinct CDR3 sequences in the sample, almost 30% were seen once. The data also belong to a second study, concerning T cells of mothers and their children.

The sequenced sample consisted of blood. The receptors stem from a woman between 40 and 50 years old in good health.

This clonotype was recorded a few times. The chain is built from TRBV12-3 or TRBV12-4 and TRBJ1-1; no reliable D call. There are 17 residues in the CDR3. The germline V and J ends were trimmed by 3 bases and 1 base, with 18 bases remaining between them. The CDR3, as DNA: TGTGCCAGCAGTTTGAAAGTTTTCGACCAGCAGAACACTGAAGCTTTCTTT. It codes for CASSLKVFDQQNTEAFF.

This clonotype was observed a handful of times. The chain recombines TRBV11-2 with TRBJ2-7; 10 nucleotides match TRBD1. The CDR3 is 17 amino acids. The ends lost 4 bases at V and 2 bases at J; junction bases unmatched: 11. CDR1 and CDR2 (germline): SGHAT, FQNNGV. DNA of the CDR3: TGTGCCAGCAGCTGGCGGGACAGGGGTACCCCAACCTACGAGCAGTACTTC. Amino acid sequence: CASSWRDRGTPTYEQYF.

The chain joins TRBV18 to TRBJ1-1, with D maybe TRBD1 (6 bases). With 6 bases removed from V and 1 base from J, the gap between germline ends came to 15 bases. The CDR3 is made up of 15 amino acids. CDR1 KGHSH and CDR2 LQKENI come from the germline V gene. CDR3 in amino acids: CASSREQGGNTEAFF. For the CDR3, the DNA is TGTGCCAGCTCGCGAGAACAGGGAGGGAACACTGAAGCTTTCTTT.

This chain connects TRBV13 to TRBJ2-7; no clear D gene. The CDR3 has 14 amino acids. V shed 9 bases and J shed 1 base, with 16 bases lying between them. In germline, CDR1 is PRHDT, CDR2 FYEKMQ (reference sequence). CDR3 residues: CASRASFNSYEQYF. CDR3 sequence (DNA): TGTGCCAGTCGAGCGAGCTTTAATTCCTACGAGCAGTACTTC.

This clonotype was recorded many times. The chain carries TRBV12-3 or TRBV12-4 and TRBJ2-5, with a weak D call TRBD2 (6 bases). There are 13 residues in the CDR3. V was cut by 6 bases and J by 3 bases, with 11 bases left in between. The chain's CDR3 is CASRTGVEETQYF. DNA of the CDR3: TGTGCCAGCAGGACGGGAGTCGAAGAGACCCAGTACTTC.

This clonotype was seen at least ten times. The CDR3 nucleotides read TGTGCCAGCAGTCTACCCATGAACACTGAAGCTTTCTTT. It encodes CASSLPMNTEAFF. The V and J genes are TRBV28 and TRBJ1-1; unclear D gene. This CDR3 has 13 residues. V dropped 5 bases and J dropped 0 bases, with 7 bases sitting between them. The germline CDR1 and CDR2 sequences are MDHEN and SYDVKM.

On this clonotype itself: One junction end disagrees with the germline gene, perhaps due to a read error. The genes are TRBV3-1 and TRBJ2-1, with D perhaps TRBD1 (6 bases). Looked up from germline, CDR1 is LGHDT and CDR2 is YNNKEL (reference sequence). The CDR3 extends over 13 amino acids. The CDR3 sequence: CASSLNQGNERFF. DNA of the CDR3: TGTGCCAGCAGCTTGAACCAGGGGAATGAGCGGTTCTTC.

The table lists this clonotype with a few counts. J is TRBJ1-2 and V is TRBV7-9; no firm D call. The CDR3 runs to 16 residues. Germline CDR1 is SEHNR and CDR2 is FQNEAQ (reference sequence). Trimming took 5 bases from V and 6 from J, leaving 22 bases between them. The CDR3 DNA reads as TGTGCCAGCAGCCGCGGCTATGACGGCGTTGTGGATGGCTACACCTTC. Translated: CASSRGYDGVVDGYTF.

The rearrangement uses TRBV24-1 and TRBJ2-1, with 9 bases lining up with TRBD1. V lost 4 bases to trimming and J lost 9 bases; unmatched junction nucleotides: 9. CDR1 and CDR2 (germline): KGHDR, SFDVKD. This CDR3 is built from 15 residues. CDR3 residues: CATSDDGTGLTEQFF. As DNA, the CDR3 is TGTGCCACCAGTGACGACGGGACAGGGTTGACTGAGCAGTTCTTC.

Concerning this clonotype itself: Given a much more abundant clone one base away, this may be a read error. The genes are TRBV20-1 and TRBJ1-5, with D possibly being TRBD2 (6 bases). The DNA end is more similar to TRBJ2-3, so the J call may be wrong. The V gene's germline CDR1 is DFQATT and CDR2 SNEGSKA (reference sequence). The CDR3 has 15 amino acids. CDR3 amino acids: CSATPGLNTRRGQYF. DNA of the CDR3: TGCAGTGCTACCCCGGGACTGAATACCCGGAGAGGGCAGTATTTT.

This clonotype was observed once. Sequence at one end of the junction differs from germline and may be a read error. J is TRBJ2-3 and V is TRBV20-1, with D perhaps TRBD1 or TRBD2 (5 bases each). Germline assignment: CDR1 DFQATT and CDR2 SNEGSKA (reference sequence). This CDR3 is built from 12 residues. The DNA of the CDR3 is TGCAGTACTAGTTTCGAGGGGAAAACGCAGTATTTT. This codes for CSTSFEGKTQYF.